Listed below are T cell receptor beta chains from one sample, sequenced in a study of molecular identifiers for immune sequencing clone quantification. TCRdb passed the PCR reads through MiXCR, listing each CDR3 protein once. The sample consists of over 550,000 distinct CDR3 sequences, approximately 24% of them appearing once. Sequenced sample: naive CD8+ T cells from blood, with Jurkat cell RNA spiked in. These receptors all stem from a human donor in good health. Some libraries in this study had Jurkat cell RNA spiked in. Each CDR3 is given with its conserved first and last residue. The order of the fields is CDR3 protein, CDR3 DNA, V gene, clone size, D gene, J gene. The D gene is left open where the match is weak. Only part of the rows carry a size: once, few, many, or a class if the clone is expanded.

CASSFGSWGTDTQYF | TGTGCCAGCAGTTTTGGTTCGTGGGGCACAGATACGCAGTATTTT | TRBV27 | . | . | TRBJ2-3
CASSTRTSGSGSSYEQYF | TGTGCCAGCAGTACTCGGACTAGCGGGAGCGGTAGCTCCTACGAGCAGTACTTC | TRBV28 | many | TRBD2 | TRBJ2-7
CASSSTGGGEQYF | TGTGCCAGCAGCTCCACCGGGGGAGGCGAGCAGTACTTC | TRBV7-2 | many | . | TRBJ2-7
CASSQGPREDQPQHF | TGCGCCAGCAGCCAAGGGCCTCGTGAGGATCAGCCCCAGCATTTT | TRBV4-1 | once | . | TRBJ1-5
CASSRGQGSNQPQHF | TGTGCCAGCAGTCGCGGACAGGGGAGCAATCAGCCCCAGCATTTT | TRBV28 | many | TRBD1 | TRBJ1-5
CASSTPLTNTQYF | TGTGCCAGCAGTACACCCCTCACGAATACGCAGTATTTT | TRBV27 | few | . | TRBJ2-3
CASSQEGRVEETQYF | TGCGCCAGCAGCCAAGAGGGGCGAGTTGAAGAGACCCAGTACTTC | TRBV4-1 | many | . | TRBJ2-5
CTSSQRGPNEQYF | TGCACCAGCAGCCAACGGGGCCCTAACGAGCAGTACTTC | TRBV1 | few | . | TRBJ2-7
CASSPTGRLDTEAFF | TGTGCCAGCAGCCCCACAGGGAGGCTGGACACTGAAGCTTTCTTT | TRBV3-1 | few | . | TRBJ1-1
CASSLVYNTGELFF | TGCGCCAGCAGCTTGGTCTATAACACCGGGGAGCTGTTTTTT | TRBV5-1 | . | . | TRBJ2-2
CASSYLQGAFQYF | TGTGCCAGCAGTTATTTACAGGGGGCTTTCCAGTATTTT | TRBV6-2/TRBV6-3 | . | TRBD1 | TRBJ2-3
CASSYSPGTGRREQYF | TGTGCCAGCAGTTACTCGCCCGGGACAGGGAGGCGCGAGCAGTACTTC | TRBV6-2/TRBV6-3 | many | TRBD1 | TRBJ2-7
CASGPTGDNGYTF | TGTGCTAGTGGCCCGACAGGGGACAACGGCTACACCTTC | TRBV12-5 | . | TRBD1 | TRBJ1-2
CSARDSTGASYEQNF | TGCAGTGCTAGAGATTCAACGGGAGCGTCCTACGAGCAGAACTTC | TRBV20-1 | . | . | TRBJ2-7
CASSLYSGIYNEQFF | TGTGCCAGCAGCTTATATAGCGGGATATACAATGAGCAGTTCTTC | TRBV11-2 | . | TRBD2 | TRBJ2-1
CASSQGEGEPTYEQYF | TGCGCCAGCAGCCAAGGTGAGGGAGAACCCACCTACGAGCAGTACTTC | TRBV4-3 | many | . | TRBJ2-7
CGSSYGDEQYF | TGCGGCAGCAGTTATGGCGACGAGCAGTACTTC | TRBV27 | . | . | TRBJ2-7
CASSPTQGGYGYTF | TGTGCCAGCAGTCCCACCCAGGGAGGCTATGGCTACACCTTC | TRBV27 | few | . | TRBJ1-2
CAWSVLGSGETQYF | TGTGCCTGGAGTGTCTTGGGGTCCGGGGAGACCCAGTACTTC | TRBV30 | . | . | TRBJ2-5
CASSQVPGGVLGTEAFF | TGCGCCAGCAGCCAAGTTCCAGGGGGCGTTTTAGGGACTGAAGCTTTCTTT | TRBV4-1 | many | TRBD1 | TRBJ1-1
CASSQEGRGGYEQYF | TGCGCCAGCAGCCAAGAGGGCAGGGGAGGCTACGAGCAGTACTTC | TRBV4-1 | . | . | TRBJ2-7
CASSVAGGTPYEQYF | TGTGCCAGCAGTGTAGCGGGGGGCACCCCCTACGAGCAGTACTTC | TRBV6-5 | few | TRBD2 | TRBJ2-7
CASSQPGDQPQHF | TGCGCCAGCAGCCAGCCTGGGGATCAGCCCCAGCATTTT | TRBV4-1 | . | . | TRBJ1-5
CASGGGDTQYF | TGTGCCAGCGGGGGGGGAGATACGCAGTATTTT | TRBV12-3/TRBV12-4 | few | TRBD2 | TRBJ2-3
CASSGWTVNYGYTF | TGTGCCAGCAGTGGCTGGACAGTTAACTATGGCTACACCTTC | TRBV6-1 | few | . | TRBJ1-2
CASMDQGLTEAFF | TGTGCCAGCATGGATCAGGGGCTCACTGAAGCTTTCTTT | TRBV2 | . | . | TRBJ1-1
CASSYSATNNEQFF | TGTGCCAGCAGTTATTCCGCCACTAACAATGAGCAGTTCTTC | TRBV6-5 | . | . | TRBJ2-1
CASSRDGEKLFF | TGTGCCAGCAGCCGGGACGGTGAAAAACTGTTTTTT | TRBV12-3/TRBV12-4 | . | . | TRBJ1-4